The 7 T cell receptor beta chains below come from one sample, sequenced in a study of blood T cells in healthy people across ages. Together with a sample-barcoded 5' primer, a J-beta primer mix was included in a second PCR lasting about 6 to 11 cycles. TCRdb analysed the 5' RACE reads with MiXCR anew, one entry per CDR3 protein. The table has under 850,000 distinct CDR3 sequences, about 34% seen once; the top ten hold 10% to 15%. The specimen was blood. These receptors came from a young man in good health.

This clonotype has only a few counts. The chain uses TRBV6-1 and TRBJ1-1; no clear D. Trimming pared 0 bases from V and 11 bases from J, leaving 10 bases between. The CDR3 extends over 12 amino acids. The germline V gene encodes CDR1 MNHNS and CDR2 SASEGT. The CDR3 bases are TGTGCCAGCAGTGAAGCGCAACATCGGGCTTTCTTT. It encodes CASSEAQHRAFF.

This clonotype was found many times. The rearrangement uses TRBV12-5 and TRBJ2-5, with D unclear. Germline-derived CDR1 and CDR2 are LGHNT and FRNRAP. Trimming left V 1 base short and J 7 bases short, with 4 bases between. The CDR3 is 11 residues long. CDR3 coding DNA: TGTGCTAGTGGTTTGGACGGGACCCAGTACTTC. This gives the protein CASGLDGTQYF.

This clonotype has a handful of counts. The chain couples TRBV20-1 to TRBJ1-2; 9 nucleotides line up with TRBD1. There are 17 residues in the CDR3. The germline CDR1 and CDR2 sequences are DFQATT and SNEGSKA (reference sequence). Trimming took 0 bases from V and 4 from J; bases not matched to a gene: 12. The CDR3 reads CSARDGGQGKGGYGYTF. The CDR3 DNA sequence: TGCAGTGCTAGAGATGGGGGACAGGGTAAAGGGGGCTATGGCTACACCTTC.

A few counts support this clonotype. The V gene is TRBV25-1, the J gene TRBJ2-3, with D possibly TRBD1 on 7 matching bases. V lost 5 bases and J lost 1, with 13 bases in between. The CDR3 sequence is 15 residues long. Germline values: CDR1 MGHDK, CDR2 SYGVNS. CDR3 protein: CASSLTGRRTDTQYF. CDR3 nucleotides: TGTGCCAGCAGTTTGACAGGGAGGCGCACAGATACGCAGTATTTT.

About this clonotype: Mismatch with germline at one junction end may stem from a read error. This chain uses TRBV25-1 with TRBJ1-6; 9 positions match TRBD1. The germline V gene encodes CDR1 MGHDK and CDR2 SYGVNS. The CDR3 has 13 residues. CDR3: CASKGQGNSPFHF. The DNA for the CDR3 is TGTGCCAGCAAGGGACAGGGTAATTCACCCTTCCACTTT.

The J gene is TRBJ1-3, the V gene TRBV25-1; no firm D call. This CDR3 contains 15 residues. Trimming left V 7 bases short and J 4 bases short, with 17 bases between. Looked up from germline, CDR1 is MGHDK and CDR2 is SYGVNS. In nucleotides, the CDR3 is TGTGCCAGCACTTCAGGCGGAAACCTAGGAAACACCATATATTTT. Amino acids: CASTSGGNLGNTIYF.

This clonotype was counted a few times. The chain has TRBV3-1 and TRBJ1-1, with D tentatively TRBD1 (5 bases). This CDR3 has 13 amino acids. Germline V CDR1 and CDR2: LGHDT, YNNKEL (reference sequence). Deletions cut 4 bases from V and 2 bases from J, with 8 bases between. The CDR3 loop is CASSPTDNTEAFF. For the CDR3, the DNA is TGTGCCAGCAGCCCGACAGATAACACTGAAGCTTTCTTT.